This TCR beta chain was captured by sequencing in a study of siplizumab effects on memory and regulatory T cells. Profiled with immunoSEQ multiplex PCR; TCRdb holds only in-frame clones, not every one. The sample lists over 65,000 clones; around 93% were seen once. Worth noting for this clone: The antigen is unknown.

Notes on the study in general: Tregs proliferating in siplizumab cultures lacked confirmation of their suppressive function. Naive or memory phenotype assignment was not possible for roughly 80-97% of proliferating CD4+ or CD8+ clones. Naive T cells looked more diverse than memory cells, and they looked like major contributors to the alloresponse. Siplizumab significantly decreased alloreactive sequences from unstimulated CD4+ memory cells.

The sample comprised CD8+ T cells sorted from blood. This TCR was recovered from a human donor in good health.

The CDR3 loop reads CASSPSGLADASKNIQYF. The CDR3 DNA is TGTGCCAGCAGCCCGTCCGGACTAGCGGACGCTTCCAAAAACATTCAGTACTTC. The chain carries TRBV9 and TRBJ2-4; 10 positions match TRBD2. Germline CDR1 reads SGDLS; CDR2 reads YYNGEE. J gave up 2 bases and V 4 bases, and 12 bases lay outside the gene matches. The CDR3 is 18 residues long.